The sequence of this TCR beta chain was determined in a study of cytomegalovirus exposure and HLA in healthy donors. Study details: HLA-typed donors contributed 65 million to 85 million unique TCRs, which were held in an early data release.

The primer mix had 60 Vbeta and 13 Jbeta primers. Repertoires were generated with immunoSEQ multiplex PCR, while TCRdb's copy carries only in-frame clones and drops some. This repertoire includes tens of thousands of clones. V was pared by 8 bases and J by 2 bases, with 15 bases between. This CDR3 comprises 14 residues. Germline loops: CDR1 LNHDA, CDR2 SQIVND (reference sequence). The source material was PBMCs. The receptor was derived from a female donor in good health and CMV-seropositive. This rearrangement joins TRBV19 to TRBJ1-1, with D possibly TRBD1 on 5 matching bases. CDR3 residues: CASSPRGINTEAFF. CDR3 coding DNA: TGTGCCAGTTCCCCGCGGGGGATTAACACTGAAGCTTTCTTT.